This TCR beta chain was sequenced for a study of a mutant IDH1 vaccine in newly diagnosed glioma. For the study at large: Onset of vaccination occurred 4-6 weeks following radiotherapy alone, or with temozolomide cycles. There were roughly 62% males and roughly 38% females among treated patients, whose mean age was approximately 41 years.

As regards this clone: Its specificity is unknown.

CDR1 MNHNS and CDR2 SASEGT come from the germline V gene. The CDR3 contains 15 residues. Trimming pared 0 bases from V and 7 bases from J, leaving 13 bases between. Assay used: immunoSEQ multiplex PCR; TCRdb lists only in-frame clones, some missing. The sample records tens of thousands of clones, approximately 80% being singletons. Stated time point: week 35, safety follow-up. With topical imiquimod, each dose of the vaccine consisted of 300 ug of mutant IDH1 20-mer peptide. The chain joins TRBV6-1 to TRBJ1-5, with a weak D call TRBD1 (5 bases). This TCR derives from a man in his forties or fifties with glioma. The sequenced sample was PBMCs, obtained from a glioma patient whose treatment included an IDH1 peptide vaccine. In DNA, the CDR3 is TGTGCCAGCAGTGAAGCGAGGGGAAGGGGCCAGCCCCAGCATTTT. As protein: CASSEARGRGQPQHF.